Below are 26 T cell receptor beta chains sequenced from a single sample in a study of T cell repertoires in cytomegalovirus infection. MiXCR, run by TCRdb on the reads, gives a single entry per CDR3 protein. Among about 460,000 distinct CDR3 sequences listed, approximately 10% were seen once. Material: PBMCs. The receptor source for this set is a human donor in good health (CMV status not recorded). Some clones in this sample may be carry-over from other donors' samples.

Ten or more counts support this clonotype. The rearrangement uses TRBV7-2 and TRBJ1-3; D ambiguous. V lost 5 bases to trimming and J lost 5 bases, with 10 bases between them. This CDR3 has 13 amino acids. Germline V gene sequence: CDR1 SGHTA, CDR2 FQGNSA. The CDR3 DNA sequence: TGTGCCAGCAGCCTAGGGTCCCGAAACACCATATATTTT. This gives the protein CASSLGSRNTIYF.

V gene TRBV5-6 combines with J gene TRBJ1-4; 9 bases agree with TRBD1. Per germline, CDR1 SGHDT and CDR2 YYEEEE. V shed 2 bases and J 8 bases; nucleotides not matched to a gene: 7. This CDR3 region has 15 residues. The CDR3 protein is CASSFTGGEGEKLFF. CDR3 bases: TGTGCCAGCAGCTTTACAGGGGGCGAAGGAGAAAAACTGTTTTTT. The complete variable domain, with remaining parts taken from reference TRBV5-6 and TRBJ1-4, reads DAGVTQSPTHLIKTRGQQVTLRCSPKSGHDTVSWYQQALGQGPQFIFQYYEEEERQRGNFPDRFSGHQFPNYSSELNVNALLLGDSALYLCASSFTGGEGEKLFFGSGTQLSVL.

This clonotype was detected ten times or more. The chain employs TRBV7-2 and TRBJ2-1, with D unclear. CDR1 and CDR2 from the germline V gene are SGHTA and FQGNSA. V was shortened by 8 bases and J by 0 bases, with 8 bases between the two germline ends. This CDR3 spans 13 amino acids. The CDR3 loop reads CASGPPSYNEQFF. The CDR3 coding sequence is TGTGCCAGCGGGCCACCCTCCTACAATGAGCAGTTCTTC.

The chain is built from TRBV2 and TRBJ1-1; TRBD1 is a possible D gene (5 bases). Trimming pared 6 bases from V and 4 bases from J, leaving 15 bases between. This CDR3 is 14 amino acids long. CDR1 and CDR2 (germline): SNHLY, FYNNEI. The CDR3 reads CASSAQGPITEAFF. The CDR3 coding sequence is TGTGCCAGCAGCGCTCAGGGCCCTATCACTGAAGCTTTCTTT.

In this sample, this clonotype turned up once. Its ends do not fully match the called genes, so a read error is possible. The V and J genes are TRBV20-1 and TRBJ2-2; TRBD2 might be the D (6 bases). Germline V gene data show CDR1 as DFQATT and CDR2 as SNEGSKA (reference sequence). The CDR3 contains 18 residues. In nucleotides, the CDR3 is TGCAGTGCTAGAGGGGGTAGCGGAGCTTCCATGTTCACCGGGGGGCTGTTTTTT. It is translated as CSARGGSGASMFTGGLFF.

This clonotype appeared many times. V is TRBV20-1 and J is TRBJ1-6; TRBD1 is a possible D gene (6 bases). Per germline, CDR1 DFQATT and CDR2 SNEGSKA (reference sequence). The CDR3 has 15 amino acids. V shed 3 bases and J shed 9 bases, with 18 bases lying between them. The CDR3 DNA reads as TGCAGTGCTAGGGTCCTCTTGACCAGGGGTTCACCCCTCCACTTT. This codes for CSARVLLTRGSPLHF.

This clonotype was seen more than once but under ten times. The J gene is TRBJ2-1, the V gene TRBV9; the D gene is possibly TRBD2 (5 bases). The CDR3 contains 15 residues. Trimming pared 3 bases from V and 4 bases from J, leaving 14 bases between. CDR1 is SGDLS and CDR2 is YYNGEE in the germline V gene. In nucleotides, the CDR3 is TGTGCCAGCAGCGCTGCTAGCAATACTTACAATGAGCAGTTCTTC. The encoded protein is CASSAASNTYNEQFF.

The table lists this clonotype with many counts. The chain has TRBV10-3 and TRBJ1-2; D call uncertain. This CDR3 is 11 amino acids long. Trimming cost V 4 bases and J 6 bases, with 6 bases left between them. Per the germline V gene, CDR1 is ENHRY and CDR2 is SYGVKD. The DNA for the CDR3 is TGTGCCATCAGTGGGGGAGATGGCTACACCTTC. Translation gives CAISGGDGYTF.

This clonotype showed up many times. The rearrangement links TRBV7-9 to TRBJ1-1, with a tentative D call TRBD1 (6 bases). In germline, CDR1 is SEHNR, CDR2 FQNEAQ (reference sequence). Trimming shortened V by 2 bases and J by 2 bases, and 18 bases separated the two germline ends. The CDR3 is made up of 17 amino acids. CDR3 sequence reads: CASSLPGGVPSNTEAFF. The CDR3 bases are TGTGCCAGCAGCTTACCGGGGGGCGTCCCTAGTAACACTGAAGCTTTCTTT.

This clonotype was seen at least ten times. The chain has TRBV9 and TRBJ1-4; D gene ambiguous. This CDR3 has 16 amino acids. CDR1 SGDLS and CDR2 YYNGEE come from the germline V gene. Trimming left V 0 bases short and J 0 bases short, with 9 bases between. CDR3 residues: CASSVELQSTNEKLFF. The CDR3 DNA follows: TGTGCCAGCAGCGTAGAGCTACAGTCAACTAATGAAAAACTGTTTTTT.

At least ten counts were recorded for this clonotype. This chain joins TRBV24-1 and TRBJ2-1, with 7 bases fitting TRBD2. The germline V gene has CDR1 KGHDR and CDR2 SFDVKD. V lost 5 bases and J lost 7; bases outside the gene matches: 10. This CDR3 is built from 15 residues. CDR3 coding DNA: TGTGCCACCAGTGGCGGGGGAGAGGGAGGGAATGAGCAGTTCTTC. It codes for CATSGGGEGGNEQFF.

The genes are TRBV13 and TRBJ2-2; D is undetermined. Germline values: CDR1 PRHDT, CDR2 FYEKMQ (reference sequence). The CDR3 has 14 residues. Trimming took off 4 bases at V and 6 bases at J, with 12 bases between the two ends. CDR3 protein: CASSSIGSAGELFF. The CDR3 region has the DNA TGTGCCAGCAGCTCCATCGGGTCGGCCGGGGAGCTGTTTTTT.

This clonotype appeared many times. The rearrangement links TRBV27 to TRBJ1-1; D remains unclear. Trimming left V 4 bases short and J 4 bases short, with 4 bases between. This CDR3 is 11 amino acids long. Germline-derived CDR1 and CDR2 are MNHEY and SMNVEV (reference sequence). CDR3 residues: CASSSFTEAFF. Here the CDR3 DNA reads TGTGCCAGCAGTTCTTTCACTGAAGCTTTCTTT.

CDR3 loop: CASSQGLDGANVLTF. As DNA, the CDR3 is TGTGCCAGCAGCCAGGGGCTGGATGGGGCCAACGTCCTGACTTTC. The chain links TRBV4-2 to TRBJ2-6, with D perhaps matching TRBD1 (5 bases). Trimming removed 3 bases at V and 3 bases at J, with 9 bases between. The CDR3 extends over 15 amino acids. Germline loops: CDR1 LGHNA, CDR2 YNFKEQ.

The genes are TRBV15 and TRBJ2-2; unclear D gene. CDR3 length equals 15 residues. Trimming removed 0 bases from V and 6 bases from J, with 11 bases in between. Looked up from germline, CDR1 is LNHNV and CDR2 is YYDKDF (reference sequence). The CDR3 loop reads CATSREYSLPGELFF. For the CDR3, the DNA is TGTGCCACCAGCAGAGAGTACAGTTTGCCCGGGGAGCTGTTTTTT.

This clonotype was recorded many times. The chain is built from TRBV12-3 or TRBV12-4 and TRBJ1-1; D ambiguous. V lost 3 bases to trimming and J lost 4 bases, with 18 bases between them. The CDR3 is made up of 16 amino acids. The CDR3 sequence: CASSFKGRWGSTEAFF. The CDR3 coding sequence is TGTGCCAGCAGTTTTAAGGGTCGTTGGGGTAGCACTGAAGCTTTCTTT.

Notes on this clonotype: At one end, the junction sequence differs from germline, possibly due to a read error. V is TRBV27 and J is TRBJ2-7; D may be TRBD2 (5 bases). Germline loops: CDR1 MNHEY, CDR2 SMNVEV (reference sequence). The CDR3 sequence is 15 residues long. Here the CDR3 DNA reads TGTGCCGGCAGTTTATCGGCGGGCCTGCCTGGGGAGCAGTACTTC. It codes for CAGSLSAGLPGEQYF.

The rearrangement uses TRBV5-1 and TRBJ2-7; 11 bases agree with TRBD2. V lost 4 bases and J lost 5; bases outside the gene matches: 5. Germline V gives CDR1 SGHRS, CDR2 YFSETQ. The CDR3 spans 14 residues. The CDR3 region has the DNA TGCGCCAGCAGCGCGGGACTAGCGGTCGACGAGCAGTACTTC. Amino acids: CASSAGLAVDEQYF.

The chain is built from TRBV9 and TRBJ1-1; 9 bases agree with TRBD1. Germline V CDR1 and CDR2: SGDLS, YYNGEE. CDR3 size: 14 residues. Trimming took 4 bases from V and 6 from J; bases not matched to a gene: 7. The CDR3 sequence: CASSIEDRGAEAFF. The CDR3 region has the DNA TGTGCCAGCAGCATAGAGGACAGGGGCGCTGAAGCTTTCTTT.

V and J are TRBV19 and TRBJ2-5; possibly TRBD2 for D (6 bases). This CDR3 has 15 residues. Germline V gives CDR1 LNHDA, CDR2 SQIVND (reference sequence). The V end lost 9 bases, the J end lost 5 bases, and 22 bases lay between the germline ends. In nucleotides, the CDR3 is TGTGCCAGCAAAGCCGCCGGGGGAGTATGGGAGACCCAGTACTTC. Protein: CASKAAGGVWETQYF.

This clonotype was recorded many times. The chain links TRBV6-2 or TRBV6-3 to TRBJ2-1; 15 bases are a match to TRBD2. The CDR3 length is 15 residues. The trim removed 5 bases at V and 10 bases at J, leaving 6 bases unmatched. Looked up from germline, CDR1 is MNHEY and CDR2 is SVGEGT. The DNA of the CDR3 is TGTGCCAGCAGTCGGACTAGCGGGGGGGCCTGGGAGCAGTTCTTC. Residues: CASSRTSGGAWEQFF.

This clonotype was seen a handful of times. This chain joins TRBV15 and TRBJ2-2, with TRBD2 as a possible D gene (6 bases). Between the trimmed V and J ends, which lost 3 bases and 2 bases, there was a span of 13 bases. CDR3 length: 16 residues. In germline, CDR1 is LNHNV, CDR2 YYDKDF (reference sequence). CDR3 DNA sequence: TGTGCCACCAGCAGGGGGAGGACATATAACACCGGGGAGCTGTTTTTT. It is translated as CATSRGRTYNTGELFF.

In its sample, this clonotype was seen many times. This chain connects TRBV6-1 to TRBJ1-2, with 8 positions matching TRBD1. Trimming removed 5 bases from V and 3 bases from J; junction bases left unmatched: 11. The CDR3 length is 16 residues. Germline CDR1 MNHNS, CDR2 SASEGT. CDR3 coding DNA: TGTGCCAGCAGTCTGGACAGGGCGACGTCGCACTATGGCTACACCTTC. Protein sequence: CASSLDRATSHYGYTF.

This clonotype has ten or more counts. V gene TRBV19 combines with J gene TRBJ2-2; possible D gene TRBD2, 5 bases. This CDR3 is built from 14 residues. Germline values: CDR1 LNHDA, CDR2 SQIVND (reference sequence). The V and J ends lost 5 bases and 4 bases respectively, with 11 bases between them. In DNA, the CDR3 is TGTGCCAGTAGTGGTTGGGAGTTCACCGGGGAGCTGTTTTTT. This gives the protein CASSGWEFTGELFF.

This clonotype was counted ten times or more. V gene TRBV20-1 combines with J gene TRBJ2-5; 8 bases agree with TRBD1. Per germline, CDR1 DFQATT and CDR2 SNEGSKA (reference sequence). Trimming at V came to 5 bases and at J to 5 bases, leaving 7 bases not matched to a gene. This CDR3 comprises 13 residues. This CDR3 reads CSAAQGARETQYF. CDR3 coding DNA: TGCAGTGCTGCCCAGGGGGCGCGGGAGACCCAGTACTTC.

The CDR3 DNA reads as TGCAGTGCTAGAGGGGACGGGACTTATAATTCACCCCTCCACTTT. This translates into CSARGDGTYNSPLHF. V gene TRBV20-1 combines with J gene TRBJ1-6; D possibly corresponds to TRBD1 (5 bases). The CDR3 spans 15 residues. The germline CDR1 and CDR2 sequences are DFQATT and SNEGSKA (reference sequence). V was pared by 1 base and J by 4 bases, with 11 bases between.